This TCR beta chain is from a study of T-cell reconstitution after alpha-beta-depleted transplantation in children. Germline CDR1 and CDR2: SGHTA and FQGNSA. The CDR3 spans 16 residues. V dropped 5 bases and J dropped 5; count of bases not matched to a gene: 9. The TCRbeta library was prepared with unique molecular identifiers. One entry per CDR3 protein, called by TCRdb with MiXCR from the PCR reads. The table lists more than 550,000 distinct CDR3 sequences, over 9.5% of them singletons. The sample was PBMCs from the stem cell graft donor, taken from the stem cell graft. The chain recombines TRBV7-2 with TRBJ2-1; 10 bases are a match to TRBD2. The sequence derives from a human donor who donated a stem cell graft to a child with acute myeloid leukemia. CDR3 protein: CASSPTSGIGHNEQFF. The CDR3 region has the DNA TGTGCCAGCAGCCCCACTAGCGGGATCGGGCACAATGAGCAGTTCTTC.